The entry that follows covers one T cell receptor beta chain sequence. What this receptor recognizes is not known. No qualities accompany the bases; no much larger clone lies one base away. The immunoSEQ assay, a bias-controlled multiplex PCR using V- and J-specific primers, was used to amplify TCR beta CDR3 regions from genomic DNA. A second PCR step added a proprietary barcode and Illumina adapter sequences to the CDR3 amplicons. CDR3 libraries were sequenced on an Illumina MiSeq instrument. For the original study's pipeline: Export and quality control were done with immunoSEQ Analyzer 3.0, while downstream analyses used R Bioconductor and Immunarch. Only productive rearrangements in the normalized downsampled data set went into calculating the repertoire metrics. Clonotypes larger than 5 templates in the normalized cohort were defined as pathologically expanded. The Inverse Simpson Index served as the measure of repertoire diversity. CMV-specificity analyses were carried out on the non-normalized data set to capture all clonotypes. TCRdb stores this immuneACCESS table with in-frame sequences only. Part of the clones is absent; in the studies checked, under half of the shortfall reflects unresolved V genes, and no reason is known for the rest. That table furnishes V, J and clone size, whereas the DNA furnished D and trimming. The sample includes 27,000 or so clones, with 60% to 80% observed a single time. The ten largest clones capture roughly 6% of the sample.

This sample was included in a study of T cell clonotyping in hematopoietic cell transplantation (dated by TCRdb to the early 2020s). Regarding the research as a whole: Pretransplant recipient samples were obtained after cytoreduction. The study collected around 150 blood samples from under 45 consecutive transplant recipients and their related donors. Recruitment of patients was conducted between 2015 and 2017, and follow-up was continued until September 2020 or death. Here is what the overall study found, with its caveats: After transplant, TCR diversity in recipients dropped, and pathologically expanded clonotypes increased progressively from day 30 to day 180. Recipient repertoires showed only a small fraction of overlap with donor repertoires, and over 97% appeared de novo at the given depth. Sample size was limited, and cells were not sorted, so CD4 and CD8 repertoire contributions could not be separated. Inverse Simpson Index values from donors and from recipients before transplant predicted broader TCR repertoire diversity after transplant.

The time point label, read with the paper, signifies: recipient sample about 28 days before transplant, after cytoreduction. Blood from recipients was drawn roughly 28 days before transplant, then again at days 30, 100 and 180 after transplant. Using Nuclei Lysis Solution, genomic DNA was extracted from unfractionated peripheral blood mononuclear cells that were either fresh or cryopreserved. V loses 8 bases of germline sequence and J loses 0 bases, and the interval between the two ends is 13 bases. The germline V gene (reference sequence) provides CDR1 GTSNPN and CDR2 SVGIG. Including cysteine and phenylalanine, the CDR3 has 14 amino acids. The DNA shown is the 42-base CDR3, in frame from base 1.

The sequence came from a man in his fifties with myelodysplastic syndrome. Some clones in this sample may be carry-over from other donors' samples. This sample comprised peripheral blood mononuclear cells, obtained before stem cell transplant. The sequence joins TRBV30 to TRBJ1-4; TRBD1 is a weak D gene call, 5 bases matching. The nucleotides read TGTGCCGGGGCTATCGGCGCAACTAATGAAAAACTGTTTTTT. Translated, it reads CAGAIGATNEKLFF.